The 22 T cell receptor beta chains reported below all come from one sample, sequenced in a study of beta chain features in type 1 diabetes. The authors reverse transcribed all of the isolated RNA, so sequencing captured expressed TCRB transcripts. The repertoire was sequenced with immunoSEQ multiplex PCR; TCRdb's copy has only in-frame clones and lacks some. The repertoire has under 350,000 clones, around 22% of them found once; the top ten carry roughly 0.013%. These TCRs' antigens remain unknown. Whole-study results and caveats: Moderately but significantly shorter TCRB CDR3s were found in Type 1 diabetes patients in all four CD4+ subsets.

Material: naive CD4+ T cells from blood. The receptors here all came from a woman aged 25 to 45 with type 1 diabetes.

The chain carries TRBV30 and TRBJ1-2, with 9 positions matching TRBD1. V lost 2 bases and J lost 8; bases outside the gene matches: 6. The CDR3 runs 13 residues. Germline V CDR1 and CDR2: GTSNPN, SVGIG (reference sequence). The CDR3 loop is CAWSSTGGEGYTF. CDR3 in DNA: TGTGCCTGGAGTTCCACAGGGGGCGAAGGCTACACCTTC.

This clone was detected only a few times. The gene calls are TRBV5-1 and TRBJ2-7, with 11 bases identical to TRBD2. V lost 0 bases and J lost 4; bases outside the gene matches: 9. This CDR3 has 17 residues. Germline V lookup: CDR1 SGHRS, CDR2 YFSETQ. The CDR3 sequence is CASSLGLAGRLTYEQYF. In DNA form, the CDR3 reads TGCGCCAGCAGCTTGGGACTAGCGGGACGGTTGACATACGAGCAGTACTTC.

This chain uses TRBV30 with TRBJ2-1; TRBD2 is a possible D gene (5 bases). Germline CDR1 is GTSNPN and CDR2 is SVGIG (reference sequence). The CDR3 has 15 amino acids. V lost 0 bases, J lost 3 bases, and 12 bases lay in between. The chain's CDR3 is CAWSVRGVNYNEQFF. For the CDR3, the DNA is TGTGCCTGGAGTGTACGGGGAGTAAACTACAATGAGCAGTTCTTC.

The V gene is TRBV30, the J gene TRBJ1-2, with 7 bases identical to TRBD1. Trimming removed 4 bases from V and 7 bases from J; junction bases left unmatched: 12. The CDR3 is 14 residues long. The germline CDR1 and CDR2 sequences are GTSNPN and SVGIG (reference sequence). The CDR3 bases are TGTGCCTGGATTCCGGGACAGAATTTTGGTGGCTACACCTTC. Its translation is CAWIPGQNFGGYTF.

This clone showed up just a few times. The chain recombines TRBV5-1 with TRBJ2-5, with D hard to call. V was clipped by 2 bases and J by 5 bases, with 10 bases between them. This CDR3 has 13 amino acids. The germline CDR1 and CDR2 sequences are SGHRS and YFSETQ. The CDR3 coding sequence is TGCGCCAGCAGCTTTCTAGAATTGGAGACCCAGTACTTC. It codes for CASSFLELETQYF.

The chain's CDR3 is CASSSQGTSEEGQYF. CDR3 DNA sequence: TGCGCCAGCAGCTCGCAAGGGACTAGCGAGGAGGGGCAGTACTTC. The chain couples TRBV5-1 to TRBJ2-7; 10 positions match TRBD2. This CDR3 comprises 15 residues. V trimming: 3 bases; J trimming: 9 bases; junction bases outside the gene matches: 12. Germline V gene lookup returns CDR1 SGHRS and CDR2 YFSETQ.

This clone was seen only a few times. V is TRBV4-1 and J is TRBJ1-1, with 8 bases aligning to TRBD1. The germline gives CDR1 MGHRA, CDR2 YSYEKL. The CDR3 is made up of 13 amino acids. J was trimmed by 4 bases and V by 6 bases; bases with no gene match: 4. The CDR3 loop reads CASRAGGITEAFF. Here the CDR3 DNA reads TGCGCCAGCAGAGCAGGGGGCATCACTGAAGCTTTCTTT.

This clone occurred a few times. CDR3 nucleotides: TGTGCCTGGGATGCAGGGGGCACTGAAGCTTTCTTT. Translated, it gives CAWDAGGTEAFF. The chain recombines TRBV30 with TRBJ1-1, with 7 bases that match TRBD1. This CDR3 spans 12 amino acids. Germline loops: CDR1 GTSNPN, CDR2 SVGIG (reference sequence). Losses at the gene ends were 5 bases for V and 4 bases for J; bases not matched to a gene: 4.

This chain joins TRBV2 and TRBJ2-1; maybe TRBD1 (6 bases). V was shortened by 6 bases and J by 9 bases, with 12 bases between the two germline ends. Germline-derived CDR1 and CDR2 are SNHLY and FYNNEI. The CDR3 extends over 12 amino acids. The DNA of the CDR3 is TGTGCCAGCAGCCCGACAGGTTTTGAGCAGTTCTTC. This translates into CASSPTGFEQFF.

This clone was seen a handful of times. Other nucleotide sequences in the sample specify the same CDR3. The rearrangement uses TRBV28 and TRBJ1-1; 7 bases match TRBD1. CDR1 MDHEN and CDR2 SYDVKM come from the germline V gene. The CDR3 is 13 amino acids. The V segment lost 6 bases and the J segment 0 bases; nucleotides outside the gene matches: 1. This CDR3 reads CASRTGMNTEAFF. CDR3 bases: TGTGCCAGCAGGACAGGGATGAACACTGAAGCTTTCTTT.

The gene calls are TRBV6-6 and TRBJ2-7, with D possibly matching TRBD1 (6 bases). Germline V lookup: CDR1 MNHNY, CDR2 SVGAGI (reference sequence). The CDR3 contains 13 residues. V was shortened by 7 bases and J by 4 bases, with 14 bases between the two germline ends. The CDR3 region has the DNA TGTGCCAGCACCGTAGGGACACCTTACGAGCAGTACTTC. This translates into CASTVGTPYEQYF.

The rearrangement uses TRBV30 and TRBJ2-2, with D possibly matching TRBD2 (5 bases). The germline V gene encodes CDR1 GTSNPN and CDR2 SVGIG (reference sequence). The CDR3 spans 15 residues. V lost 0 bases, J lost 2 bases, and 10 bases lay in between. The CDR3 loop is CAWSVKADNTGELFF. The CDR3 DNA is TGTGCCTGGAGTGTTAAAGCGGATAACACCGGGGAGCTGTTTTTT. Using reference TRBV30 and TRBJ2-2 for the parts outside the CDR3, the full variable domain is SQTIHQWPATLVQPVGSPLSLECTVEGTSNPNLYWYRQAAGRGLQLLFYSVGIGQISSEVPQNLSASRPQDRQFILSSKKLLLSDSGFYLCAWSVKADNTGELFFGEGSRLTVL.

The genes are TRBV15 and TRBJ2-1, with 7 nucleotides matching TRBD1. V was pared by 5 bases and J by 5 bases, with 6 bases of the junction left unmatched. CDR3 length equals 14 residues. Per germline, CDR1 LNHNV and CDR2 YYDKDF (reference sequence). CDR3 bases: TGTGCCACCAGCCCCCGGACAGGCCACAATGAGCAGTTCTTC. As protein: CATSPRTGHNEQFF.

This clone has only a few counts. This chain connects TRBV7-2 to TRBJ2-2, with D hard to call. Germline V gene sequence: CDR1 SGHTA, CDR2 FQGNSA. Trimming took off 4 bases at V and 4 bases at J, with 10 bases between the two ends. CDR3 length: 14 residues. CDR3 region: CASSYLLATGELFF. The CDR3 region has the DNA TGTGCCAGCAGCTATTTACTTGCCACCGGGGAGCTGTTTTTT.

This clone occurred once. The chain joins TRBV7-3 to TRBJ2-7; a possible D gene is TRBD2 (7 bases). CDR3 length: 13 amino acids. Per the germline V gene, CDR1 is SGHTA and CDR2 is FQGTGA. V lost 8 bases, J lost 5 bases, and 16 bases lay in between. The CDR3 coding sequence is TGTGCCAGCTCGTCGACGGGGGGCAACGAGCAGTACTTC. Protein product: CASSSTGGNEQYF.

The sample holds a few counts of this clone. The V call is TRBV14, the J call TRBJ2-5; TRBD2 matches 8 bases. Germline V gives CDR1 SGHDN, CDR2 FVKESK. J lost 4 bases, V lost 4 bases, and 8 bases had no gene match. The CDR3 length is 15 residues. CDR3 loop: CASSRDGRAGETQYF. In nucleotides, the CDR3 is TGTGCCAGCAGCCGGGACGGGAGGGCCGGAGAGACCCAGTACTTC.

This clone was observed a few times. As DNA, the CDR3 is TGTGCCAGCAGGGTGACAGGGGTCCCGTATGGCTACACCTTC. Protein sequence: CASRVTGVPYGYTF. The V gene is TRBV27, the J gene TRBJ1-2, with 8 positions matching TRBD1. Germline V gene sequence: CDR1 MNHEY, CDR2 SMNVEV (reference sequence). This CDR3 region has 14 residues. Losses at the gene ends were 6 bases for V and 5 bases for J; bases not matched to a gene: 8.

This clone was counted between two and nine times. The chain carries TRBV25-1 and TRBJ2-1, with 9 positions matching TRBD2. From germline, CDR1 is MGHDK and CDR2 SYGVNS. This CDR3 has 15 residues. V lost 1 base and J lost 9; bases outside the gene matches: 7. Here the CDR3 reads CASSEWGGRGIEQFF. In DNA, the CDR3 is TGTGCCAGCAGTGAATGGGGCGGGAGGGGGATTGAGCAGTTCTTC.

This clone was counted a few times. V and J are TRBV5-5 and TRBJ2-1; the match to TRBD2 covers 10 bases. Trimming at V came to 4 bases and at J to 4 bases, leaving 5 bases not matched to a gene. Germline assignment: CDR1 SGHKS and CDR2 YYEKEE (reference sequence). CDR3 size: 15 residues. The DNA of the CDR3 is TGTGCCAGCAGCGTCGGAGCGGGGGGGTACAATGAGCAGTTCTTC. Translating gives CASSVGAGGYNEQFF. The full variable domain, its missing parts supplied by reference TRBV5-5 and TRBJ2-1, is DAGVTQSPTHLIKTRGQQVTLRCSPISGHKSVSWYQQVLGQGPQFIFQYYEKEERGRGNFPDRFSARQFPNYSSELNVNALLLGDSALYLCASSVGAGGYNEQFFGPGTRLTVL.

This clone was picked up a small number of times. The rearrangement joins TRBV30 to TRBJ2-5; weak D call: TRBD2 (5 bases). The V gene's germline CDR1 is GTSNPN and CDR2 SVGIG (reference sequence). Trimming pared 0 bases from V and 2 bases from J, leaving 10 bases between. This CDR3 has 14 amino acids. CDR3 protein: CAWSVLGLQETQYF. The DNA of the CDR3 is TGTGCCTGGAGTGTACTAGGTCTGCAAGAGACCCAGTACTTC.

This sequence joins TRBV7-3 and TRBJ2-6; D not certain. CDR1 and CDR2 from the germline V gene are SGHTA and FQGTGA. This CDR3 contains 15 residues. V lost 5 bases and J lost 0, with 8 bases in between. CDR3 residues: CASSPRISGANVLTF. The CDR3 coding sequence is TGTGCCAGCAGCCCGAGGATCTCTGGGGCCAACGTCCTGACTTTC.

The chain is built from TRBV7-2 and TRBJ2-5; 13 nucleotides align to TRBD2. CDR3 length: 15 amino acids. The germline gives CDR1 SGHTA, CDR2 FQGNSA. J lost 5 bases, V lost 5 bases, and 5 bases had no gene match. This CDR3 is CASSPRTSGSETQYF. The CDR3 region has the DNA TGTGCCAGCAGCCCGCGGACTAGCGGGAGTGAGACCCAGTACTTC.